There are a few counts of the clone carrying this T cell receptor beta chain. No antigen is known for it. Germline V CDR1 and CDR2: DFQATT, SNEGSKA (reference sequence). The V end lost 1 base, the J end lost 5 bases, and 15 bases lay between the germline ends. The length of the CDR3 is 15 residues. The data were obtained in a study of identical twins. The study, taken as a whole, reports: Cord blood beta clonotypes that were abundant carried fewer insertions, and memory repertoires showed no such trend. Conclusions were based on cross-sectional statistical analysis, without following the same donors.

Template switching added a universal primer site; cDNA carried unique molecular identifiers. TCRdb reprocessed the 5' RACE reads via MiXCR and lists one record per CDR3 protein. The sample includes fewer than 250,000 distinct CDR3 sequences, around 6.6% seen only once; the top ten take 3.5% to 4%. The same sample was also studied in work on yellow fever vaccine responses in identical twins.

The sequenced sample consisted of memory (CD45RO+) T cells sorted from blood. This chain connects TRBV20-1 to TRBJ2-1; either TRBD1 or TRBD2 may supply D (5 bases each). This TCR derives from a woman younger than 35 in good health. The CDR3 DNA follows: TGCAGTGCTAGAGTGGCAGGGAGAATCCACAATGAGCAGTTCTTC. The encoded protein is CSARVAGRIHNEQFF.